This entry lists 18 T cell receptor beta chains sequenced from one sample in a study of blood T cell repertoires in COVID-19. Assay used: immunoSEQ multiplex PCR; TCRdb lists only in-frame clones, some missing. The sample lists fewer than 250,000 clones, 65% to 85% occurring once. Sequenced sample: peripheral blood. The receptor set was obtained from a man in his forties or fifties with active or convalescent COVID-19.

The V gene is TRBV11-2, the J gene TRBJ2-1; a possible D gene is TRBD1 (6 bases). Germline V lookup: CDR1 SGHAT, CDR2 FQNNGV. Trimming pared 2 bases from V and 2 bases from J, leaving 10 bases between. This CDR3 region has 15 residues. The chain's CDR3 is CASSLIAGAYNEQFF. For the CDR3, the DNA is TGTGCCAGCAGCTTAATCGCAGGGGCCTACAATGAGCAGTTCTTC. Full variable domain (remainder filled in from reference TRBV11-2 and TRBJ2-1): EAGVAQSPRYKIIEKRQSVAFWCNPISGHATLYWYQQILGQGPKLLIQFQNNGVVDDSQLPKDRFSAERLKGVDSTLKIQPAKLEDSAVYLCASSLIAGAYNEQFFGPGTRLTVL.

J is TRBJ2-7 and V is TRBV2; 7 bases align to TRBD2. Germline values: CDR1 SNHLY, CDR2 FYNNEI. V trimming: 0 bases; J trimming: 13 bases; junction bases outside the gene matches: 15. CDR3 length: 15 amino acids. DNA of the CDR3: TGTGCCAGCAGTGAAGCGCTTCGTTTTTATACAGCGGGATACTTC. It specifies CASSEALRFYTAGYF. Complete variable domain (other parts from reference TRBV2 and TRBJ2-7): EPEVTQTPSHQVTQMGQEVILRCVPISNHLYFYWYRQILGQKVEFLVSFYNNEISEKSEIFDDQFSVERPDGSNFTLKIRSTKLEDSAMYFCASSEALRFYTAGYFGPGTRLTVT.

The J gene is TRBJ1-2, the V gene TRBV30; 9 nucleotides agree with TRBD1. The J segment lost 3 bases and the V segment lost 5 bases, leaving 4 bases of the junction unmatched. Germline V gene data show CDR1 as GTSNPN and CDR2 as SVGIG (reference sequence). CDR3 length: 13 amino acids. The CDR3, as DNA: TGTGCCTGGGGGACAGGGCGGTACTATGGCTACACCTTC. Amino acid sequence: CAWGTGRYYGYTF.

This rearrangement joins TRBV6-6 to TRBJ2-7; 8 nucleotides match TRBD1. V trimming: 1 base; J trimming: 3 bases; junction bases outside the gene matches: 8. The CDR3 totals 16 residues. Per germline, CDR1 MNHNY and CDR2 SVGAGI (reference sequence). The CDR3 DNA follows: TGTGCCAGCAGTTACTTTGGCGGACAGGGCATCTACGAGCAGTACTTC. Residues: CASSYFGGQGIYEQYF.

V is TRBV15 and J is TRBJ1-1; the D is unclear. Between the trimmed V and J ends, which lost 0 bases and 7 bases, there was a span of 12 bases. The V gene's germline CDR1 is LNHNV and CDR2 YYDKDF (reference sequence). The CDR3 length is 14 residues. The CDR3 nucleotides are TGTGCCACCAGCAGAGACCCGGGAGGCCATGAAGCTTTCTTT. Its protein is CATSRDPGGHEAFF.

This clone was detected once. The gene calls are TRBV10-1 and TRBJ1-1; no definite D call. The V and J ends lost 8 bases and 1 base respectively, with 14 bases between them. This CDR3 is 14 amino acids long. In germline, CDR1 is WNHNN, CDR2 SYGVQD (reference sequence). CDR3 sequence reads: CASQAGTSNTEAFF. The CDR3 coding sequence is TGCGCCAGCCAAGCGGGAACTTCGAACACTGAAGCTTTCTTT.

The CDR3 DNA follows: TGCGCCAGCAGCCAGCCCCGGGGGGGGCCGAACACCGGGGAGCTGTTTTTT. This sequence encodes CASSQPRGGPNTGELFF. This chain connects TRBV4-1 to TRBJ2-2; 8 bases map to TRBD2. This CDR3 is 17 amino acids long. V was clipped by 3 bases and J by 0 bases; unmatched bases: 6. Germline V lookup: CDR1 MGHRA, CDR2 YSYEKL.

The chain has TRBV19 and TRBJ2-1; 8 positions match TRBD2. Germline trimming cut 5 bases from V and 14 bases from J; bases unmatched to any gene: 11. Per germline, CDR1 LNHDA and CDR2 SQIVND (reference sequence). This CDR3 is 13 amino acids long. The CDR3: CASSSTSRGGEFF. In DNA form, the CDR3 reads TGTGCCAGTAGTTCGACTTCCCGGGGGGGGGAGTTCTTC.

The J gene is TRBJ2-5, the V gene TRBV11-2; 9 nucleotides align to TRBD1. The CDR3 extends over 13 amino acids. Trimming removed 6 bases from V and 5 bases from J; junction bases left unmatched: 4. In germline, CDR1 is SGHAT, CDR2 FQNNGV. In nucleotides, the CDR3 is TGTGCCAGCAGACAGGGGGCAGGGGAGACCCAGTACTTC. Its protein is CASRQGAGETQYF.

The rearrangement uses TRBV25-1 and TRBJ2-1, with TRBD2 matching over 11 bases. V lost 1 base, J lost 7 bases, and 3 bases stayed unmatched. The CDR3 has 15 residues. Germline CDR1 MGHDK, CDR2 SYGVNS. The CDR3 region is CASSEFSGGDNEQFF. The CDR3 DNA follows: TGTGCCAGCAGTGAATTTAGCGGGGGGGATAATGAGCAGTTCTTC.

V usage is TRBV30 and J usage is TRBJ2-2; tentatively, D is TRBD2 (6 bases). The CDR3 covers 13 residues. V gave up 5 bases and J gave up 6 bases, with 13 bases separating them. CDR1 is GTSNPN, CDR2 SVGIG, per germline (reference sequence). CDR3 sequence (DNA): TGTGCCTGGCGCCGGGACTTACCCGGGGAGCTGTTTTTT. It specifies CAWRRDLPGELFF.

This chain uses TRBV7-2 with TRBJ1-4, with a weak D call TRBD1 (5 bases). The ends were cut back, 2 bases at V and 8 bases at J, with 15 bases in the middle. From germline, CDR1 is SGHTA and CDR2 FQGNSA. The CDR3 spans 15 residues. The DNA of the CDR3 is TGTGCCAGCAGCTTAACCCCCGGGGGGAGGGAAAAACTGTTTTTT. Its translation is CASSLTPGGREKLFF.

The chain joins TRBV10-3 to TRBJ1-1; a weak D match, TRBD1 (5 bases). The V end was cut by 6 bases, the J end by 1 base, with 9 bases between. Germline V lookup: CDR1 ENHRY, CDR2 SYGVKD. This CDR3 comprises 13 residues. CDR3 nucleotides: TGTGCCATCAGATTAGGGGAGAACACTGAAGCTTTCTTT. This codes for CAIRLGENTEAFF.

This chain links TRBV3-1 (or the pseudogene TRBV3-2) with TRBJ2-1; a weak D match, TRBD2 (6 bases). CDR1 is LGHDT and CDR2 is YNNKEL in the germline V gene (reference sequence). The CDR3 spans 14 residues. The ends were cut back, 3 bases at V and 9 bases at J, with 15 bases in the middle. Here the CDR3 DNA reads TGTGCCAGCAGCCATGATCCGGGACTTAGTGAGCAGTTCTTC. It yields the protein CASSHDPGLSEQFF.

The J gene is TRBJ1-2, the V gene TRBV10-3; 9 bases line up with TRBD1. The CDR3 has 17 amino acids. Germline V gene lookup returns CDR1 ENHRY and CDR2 SYGVKD. The junction had 17 bases not matched to a gene; V was cut back by 5 bases and J by 7 bases. CDR3 in DNA: TGTGCCATCAGTCCCGGGAGAGGGGACAGGGTCACGGGTGGCTACACCTTC. Protein sequence: CAISPGRGDRVTGGYTF.

The V gene is TRBV5-5, the J gene TRBJ2-7; 8 bases map to TRBD1. This CDR3 is 13 amino acids long. Losses at the gene ends were 2 bases for V and 3 bases for J; bases not matched to a gene: 1. Germline assignment: CDR1 SGHKS and CDR2 YYEKEE (reference sequence). CDR3 residues: CASSFTGGYEQYF. In nucleotides, the CDR3 is TGTGCCAGCAGCTTCACAGGGGGCTACGAGCAGTACTTC.

The chain links TRBV19 to TRBJ1-2; 8 bases map to TRBD1. After removal of 3 bases from V and 7 bases from J, the junction contained 7 bases not matched to a gene. This CDR3 has 14 amino acids. The germline V gene has CDR1 LNHDA and CDR2 SQIVND (reference sequence). CDR3 region: CASSIRTGSAGYTF. The CDR3 DNA is TGTGCCAGTAGTATCAGGACAGGGTCGGCTGGCTACACCTTC.

The J gene is TRBJ1-6, the V gene TRBV6-2 or TRBV6-3; 8 bases line up with TRBD1. The CDR3 is 17 residues long. V was clipped by 6 bases and J by 5 bases; unmatched bases: 12. Germline CDR1 MNHEY, CDR2 SVGEGT. CDR3 loop: CASSRVGQDANNSPLHF. The CDR3 bases are TGTGCCAGCAGCAGGGTGGGACAGGACGCCAATAATTCACCCCTCCACTTT.